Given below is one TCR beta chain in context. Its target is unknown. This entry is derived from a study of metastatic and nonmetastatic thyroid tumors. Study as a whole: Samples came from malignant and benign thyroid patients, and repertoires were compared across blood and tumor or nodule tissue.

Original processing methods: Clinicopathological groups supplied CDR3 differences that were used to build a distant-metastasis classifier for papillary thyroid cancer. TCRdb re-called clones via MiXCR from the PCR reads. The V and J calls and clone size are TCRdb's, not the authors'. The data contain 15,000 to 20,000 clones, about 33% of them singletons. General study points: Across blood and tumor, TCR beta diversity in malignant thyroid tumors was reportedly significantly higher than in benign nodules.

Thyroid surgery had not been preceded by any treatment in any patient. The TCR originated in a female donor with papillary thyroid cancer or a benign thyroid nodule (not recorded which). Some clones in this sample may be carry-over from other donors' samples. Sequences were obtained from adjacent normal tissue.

The CDR3 loop is CSASVGPTDSPLHF. The CDR3 nucleotides read TGCAGTGCTAGCGTCGGCCCCACGGATTCACCCCTCCACTTT. The V call is TRBV20-1, the J call TRBJ1-6, with no clear D. Germline lookup yields CDR1 DFQATT and CDR2 SNEGSKA (reference sequence). This CDR3 comprises 14 residues. Trimming shortened V by 3 bases and J by 8 bases, and 14 bases separated the two germline ends.